This record concerns one T cell receptor beta chain sequence. Its antigen is unknown. The assay was immunoSEQ multiplex PCR, and TCRdb's table has in-frame clones only and misses some. The table lists 74,000 or so clones, roughly 86% of them singletons. This entry is derived from a study of OX40 agonist ivuxolimab in advanced cancers. Germline CDR1 reads MGHRA; CDR2 reads YSYEKL. The ends were cut back, 4 bases at V and 4 bases at J, with 11 bases in the middle. The CDR3 contains 14 residues. Notes on the study in general: Part of the nonresponder group also had normalized T-cell clonal expansion that was low. Researchers report that CD8+ T cells had, on average, more expanded clones than CD4+.

This rearrangement joins TRBV4-1 to TRBJ1-5; D unclear. The sample was CD4+ or CD8+ T cells sorted from blood, taken in a trial of the OX40 agonist ivuxolimab. The origin of this receptor is an adult with an advanced solid tumor such as melanoma, head and neck, liver or kidney cancer. CDR3 in amino acids: CASSPRAENQPQHF. The DNA of the CDR3 is TGCGCCAGCAGCCCCCGGGCAGAAAATCAGCCCCAGCATTTT.